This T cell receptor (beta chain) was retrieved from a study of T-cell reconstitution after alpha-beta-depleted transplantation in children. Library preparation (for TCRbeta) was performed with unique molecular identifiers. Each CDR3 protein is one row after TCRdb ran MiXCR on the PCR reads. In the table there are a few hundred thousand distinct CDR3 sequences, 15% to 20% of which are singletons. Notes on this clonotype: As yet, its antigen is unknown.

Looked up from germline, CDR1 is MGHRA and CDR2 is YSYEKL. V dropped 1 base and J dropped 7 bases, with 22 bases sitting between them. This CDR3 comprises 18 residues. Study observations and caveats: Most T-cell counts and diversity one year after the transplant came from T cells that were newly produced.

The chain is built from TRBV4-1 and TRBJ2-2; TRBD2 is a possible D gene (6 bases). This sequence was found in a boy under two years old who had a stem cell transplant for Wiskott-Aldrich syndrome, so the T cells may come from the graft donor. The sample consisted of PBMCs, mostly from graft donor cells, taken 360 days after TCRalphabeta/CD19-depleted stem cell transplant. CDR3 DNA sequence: TGCGCCAGCAGCCAAGTTTGGAGGCGGGGCCGCGGCGACGGGGAGCTGTTTTTT. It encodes CASSQVWRRGRGDGELFF.